These T cell receptor beta chains were read from a single sample in a study of T cell responses to AZD1222 COVID-19 vaccine. Using immunoSEQ multiplex PCR, the repertoire was profiled, and TCRdb retains in-frame clones only, with some absent. The sample includes 150,000 or so clones, roughly nine tenths of them seen just once. Specimen: peripheral blood, collected on day 0 of MenACWY control vaccination. The receptors derive from an adult in good health. CDR3s include the opening cysteine and the closing phenylalanine or tryptophan. A D gene is named only where the DNA matches it firmly. Clone size appears in some rows only: once, few, many, or a class for an expanded clone.

-	-	TRBJ1-1	TRBV6-5	TGTGCCAGCACCCCCCCCGGGGGCGGAGGAGCTTTCTTT	CASTPPGGGGAFF
-	-	TRBJ1-2	TRBV7-2	TGTGCCAGCAGCTCCAACAGGGTCCGATCTGGCTACACCTTC	CASSSNRVRSGYTF
TRBD2	-	TRBJ2-5	TRBV20-1	TGCAGTGCTAGTCCTAGCGGGAGGCGGCAAGAGACCCAGTACTTC	CSASPSGRRQETQYF
-	-	TRBJ1-2	TRBV9	TGTGCCAGCAGGGAGCCGAATGGCTACACCTTC	CASREPNGYTF
-	-	TRBJ1-1	TRBV12-5	TGTGCTAGTGAAAAAGGAACGTGGGCCACTGAAGCTTTCTTT	CASEKGTWATEAFF
-	-	TRBJ2-5	TRBV27	TGTGCCAGCAGTTTAACTAGTAGGGAGACCCAGTACTTC	CASSLTSRETQYF
-	-	TRBJ1-5	TRBV7-2	TGTGCCAGCAGCTTAGTGGTGGGTCAGCCCCAGCATTTT	CASSLVVGQPQHF
-	-	TRBJ1-3	TRBV7-6	TGTGCCAGCAGCTTAATTAGGGCAGGGTTCGGAAACACCATATATTTT	CASSLIRAGFGNTIYF
-	-	TRBJ1-2	TRBV27	TGTGCCAGCAGTTATAAGGAGTCTGGCTACACCTTC	CASSYKESGYTF
TRBD1	-	TRBJ2-4	TRBV6-6	TGTGCCAGCAGTTACTCAGCAGGGGGCGGGAACATTCAGTACTTC	CASSYSAGGGNIQYF
TRBD1	-	TRBJ2-3	TRBV6-6	TGTGCCAGCAGGGGGACAGGGTTCACAGATACGCAGTATTTT	CASRGTGFTDTQYF
TRBD1	-	TRBJ1-2	TRBV5-6	TGTGCCAGCACCAGCAGGGGGACTACTGGCTACACCTTC	CASTSRGTTGYTF
TRBD1	-	TRBJ1-2	TRBV4-3	TGCGCCAGCAGCCAAGGCGTGACAGGGCAGGGAGGCTACACCTTC	CASSQGVTGQGGYTF
-	-	TRBJ1-1	TRBV15	TGTGCCACCAGCAGAGATTCGGGAGCCCCTGAAGCTTTCTTT	CATSRDSGAPEAFF
-	once	TRBJ2-7	TRBV7-3	TGTGCCAGCAGCTTAGAGCCTAGTGGGCCCTACGAGCAGTACTTC	CASSLEPSGPYEQYF
TRBD1	-	TRBJ1-2	TRBV7-8	TGTGCCAGCAGCCGATCCGGGACAGGGGGCGGGTACTATGGCTACACCTTC	CASSRSGTGGGYYGYTF
-	-	TRBJ1-1	TRBV21-1	TGTGCCAGCCAGGAAGGGGCTCTGAACACTGAAGCTTTCTTT	CASQEGALNTEAFF
-	-	TRBJ2-7	TRBV7-8	TGTGCCAGCAGCTTAGCCCCCGGGACCGTCACCTACGAGCAGTACTTC	CASSLAPGTVTYEQYF
TRBD1	-	TRBJ1-2	TRBV5-6	TGTGCCAGCAGCCCTACGGGACAGGGATTCTATGGCTACACCTTC	CASSPTGQGFYGYTF
-	-	TRBJ1-1	TRBV7-2	TGTGCCAGCAGCTCCGGGGGGCAGTCGGTCCTCACTGAAGCTTTCTTT	CASSSGGQSVLTEAFF